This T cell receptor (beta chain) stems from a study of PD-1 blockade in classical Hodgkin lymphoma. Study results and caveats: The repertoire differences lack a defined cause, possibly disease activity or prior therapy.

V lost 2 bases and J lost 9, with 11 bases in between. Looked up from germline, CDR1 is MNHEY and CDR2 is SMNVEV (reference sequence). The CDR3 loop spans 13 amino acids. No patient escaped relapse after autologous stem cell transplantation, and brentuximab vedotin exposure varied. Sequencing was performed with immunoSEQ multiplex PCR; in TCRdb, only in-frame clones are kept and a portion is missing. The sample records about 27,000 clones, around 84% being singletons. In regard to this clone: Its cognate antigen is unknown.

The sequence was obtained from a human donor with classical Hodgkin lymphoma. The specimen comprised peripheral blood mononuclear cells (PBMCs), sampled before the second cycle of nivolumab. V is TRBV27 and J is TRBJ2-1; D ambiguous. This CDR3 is CASSLRLRAEQFF. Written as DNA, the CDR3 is TGTGCCAGCAGTTTACGGCTGAGAGCTGAGCAGTTCTTC.